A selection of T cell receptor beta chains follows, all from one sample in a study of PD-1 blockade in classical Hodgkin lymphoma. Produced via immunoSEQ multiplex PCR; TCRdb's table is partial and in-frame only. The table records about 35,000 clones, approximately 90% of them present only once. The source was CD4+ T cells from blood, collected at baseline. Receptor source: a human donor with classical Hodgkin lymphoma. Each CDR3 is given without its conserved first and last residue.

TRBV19	ASSIRGRAAGKNIQY
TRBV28	ASTLSWGTGNQPQH
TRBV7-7	ASSLGSSAYEQY
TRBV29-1	STYGGQGADTQY
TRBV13	ASSLESRIGEQY
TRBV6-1	ASSEAWQIANYGYT
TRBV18	ASAPVGTEQF
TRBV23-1	ASSQSDLTGGNNQPQH
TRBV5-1	ASSPVGILSHEQF
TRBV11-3	ASSFQPGSTDTQY
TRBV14	ASSQDRGRFNYEQY
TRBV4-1	ASSQGQSVQADTQY
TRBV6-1	ASSTGDGGAGAF
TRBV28	ASRPLGVNTEAF
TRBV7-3	ASSLSNTGELF
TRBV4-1	ASSQGVWGGSYNEQF
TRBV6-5	ATSDGGLNYGYT
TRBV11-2	ASSLPHSYEQY
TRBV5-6	ASSLARQGPQTGGELF
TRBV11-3	ASSLSGSSYNEQF
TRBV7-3	ASSQWGAVQS
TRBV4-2	ASSPQAGQGQNSGKFYEQY
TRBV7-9	AGQSGQNSYNEQF
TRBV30	AWDRQGRNIQY
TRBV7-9	ASSLGQLNTEAF